Listed below are T cell receptor beta chains from one sample, sequenced in a study of cytomegalovirus exposure and HLA in healthy donors. Measured with immunoSEQ multiplex PCR; TCRdb has only the in-frame clones, and not every one. The sample carries about 220,000 clones, around four fifths recorded once. Sequenced material: PBMCs. These receptors were obtained from a boy aged 2 to 10 in good health and CMV-seronegative. Each CDR3 is given with its conserved first and last residue. Fields, in order: J gene, V gene, clone size, D gene, CDR3 protein, CDR3 DNA. A D gene is named only where the DNA matches it firmly. A clone size is listed for some rows: how often the clone was seen (once, few, many), or a class if it is expanded.

j_gene: TRBJ2-1; v_gene: TRBV30; abundance: .; d_gene: .; CDR3aa: CAWNLHTSYNEQFF; CDR3nt: TGTGCCTGGAACTTGCATACCTCCTACAATGAGCAGTTCTTC
j_gene: TRBJ2-3; v_gene: TRBV6-6; abundance: .; d_gene: .; CDR3aa: CASSKQESTDTQYF; CDR3nt: TGTGCCAGCAGTAAACAGGAAAGCACAGATACGCAGTATTTT
j_gene: TRBJ2-2; v_gene: TRBV27; abundance: .; d_gene: .; CDR3aa: CASSLILSGELFF; CDR3nt: TGTGCCAGCAGTTTAATTTTATCCGGGGAGCTGTTTTTT
j_gene: TRBJ2-5; v_gene: TRBV7-2; abundance: once; d_gene: TRBD2; CDR3aa: CASSSTSGETQYF; CDR3nt: TGTGCCAGCAGCTCGACTAGCGGAGAGACCCAGTACTTC
j_gene: TRBJ2-5; v_gene: TRBV15; abundance: .; d_gene: .; CDR3aa: CATSRDPQGEETQYF; CDR3nt: TGTGCCACCAGCAGAGATCCGCAAGGGGAAGAGACCCAGTACTTC
j_gene: TRBJ1-5; v_gene: TRBV19; abundance: .; d_gene: .; CDR3aa: CASSIVPGDNQPQHF; CDR3nt: TGTGCCAGTAGTATAGTCCCCGGGGACAATCAGCCCCAGCATTTT
j_gene: TRBJ1-2; v_gene: TRBV19; abundance: .; d_gene: .; CDR3aa: CASSITGANYGYTF; CDR3nt: TGTGCCAGTAGTATTACAGGCGCTAACTATGGCTACACCTTC
j_gene: TRBJ1-3; v_gene: TRBV9; abundance: .; d_gene: .; CDR3aa: CASNRDSGNTIYF; CDR3nt: TGTGCCAGCAATCGGGACTCTGGAAACACCATATATTTT
j_gene: TRBJ1-1; v_gene: TRBV29-1; abundance: once; d_gene: .; CDR3aa: CSVGGATEAFF; CDR3nt: TGCAGCGTGGGAGGAGCTACTGAAGCTTTCTTT
j_gene: TRBJ2-7; v_gene: TRBV4-1; abundance: .; d_gene: TRBD1; CDR3aa: CASSHVTGGPYEQYF; CDR3nt: TGCGCCAGCAGCCATGTAACAGGGGGCCCCTACGAGCAGTACTTC
j_gene: TRBJ2-7; v_gene: TRBV7-6; abundance: once; d_gene: TRBD1; CDR3aa: CASSPGTGYEQYF; CDR3nt: TGTGCCAGCAGCCCAGGGACAGGATACGAGCAGTACTTC
j_gene: TRBJ1-3; v_gene: TRBV30; abundance: .; d_gene: TRBD1; CDR3aa: CAWSFRGARGNTIYF; CDR3nt: TGTGCCTGGAGTTTCAGGGGGGCTCGTGGAAACACCATATATTTT
j_gene: TRBJ2-4; v_gene: TRBV6-5; abundance: .; d_gene: .; CDR3aa: CASSLGGVTKNIQYF; CDR3nt: TGTGCCAGCAGTTTGGGCGGGGTCACCAAAAACATTCAGTACTTC
j_gene: TRBJ2-7; v_gene: TRBV4-1; abundance: .; d_gene: .; CDR3aa: CASSEDGGLNEQYF; CDR3nt: TGCGCCAGCAGCGAAGACGGGGGGCTGAACGAGCAGTACTTC
j_gene: TRBJ2-5; v_gene: TRBV18; abundance: .; d_gene: .; CDR3aa: CASSPAGSQETQYF; CDR3nt: TGTGCCAGCTCACCAGCGGGGAGCCAAGAGACCCAGTACTTC
j_gene: TRBJ2-1; v_gene: TRBV27; abundance: .; d_gene: TRBD2; CDR3aa: CATAGTSVRSYNEQFF; CDR3nt: TGTGCCACCGCAGGGACTAGCGTACGCTCCTACAATGAGCAGTTCTTC
j_gene: TRBJ2-7; v_gene: TRBV18; abundance: .; d_gene: TRBD2; CDR3aa: CASSPPVSGRPEISSYEQYF; CDR3nt: TGTGCCAGCTCACCACCTGTTAGCGGGAGGCCCGAAATAAGCTCCTACGAGCAGTACTTC
j_gene: TRBJ2-3; v_gene: TRBV19; abundance: .; d_gene: TRBD1; CDR3aa: CASSIVPTGQQGDTQYF; CDR3nt: TGTGCCAGTAGTATAGTTCCGACAGGGCAACAGGGAGATACGCAGTATTTT
j_gene: TRBJ2-3; v_gene: TRBV9; abundance: .; d_gene: .; CDR3aa: CASSAPSDTQYF; CDR3nt: TGTGCCAGCAGCGCCCCTAGTGATACGCAGTATTTT
j_gene: TRBJ1-2; v_gene: TRBV6-6; abundance: .; d_gene: .; CDR3aa: CASSYIPTANYGYTF; CDR3nt: TGTGCCAGCAGTTACATCCCGACAGCTAACTATGGCTACACCTTC
j_gene: TRBJ2-3; v_gene: TRBV6-1; abundance: .; d_gene: .; CDR3aa: CASSEKSGSTDTQYF; CDR3nt: TGTGCCAGCAGTGAGAAGAGCGGGAGCACAGATACGCAGTATTTT
j_gene: TRBJ2-7; v_gene: TRBV5-1; abundance: .; d_gene: TRBD2; CDR3aa: CASFSGDSYEQYF; CDR3nt: TGCGCCAGTTTCAGCGGGGACTCCTACGAGCAGTACTTC
j_gene: TRBJ2-1; v_gene: TRBV7-8; abundance: .; d_gene: TRBD2; CDR3aa: CASSSRASGGSYNEQFF; CDR3nt: TGTGCCAGCAGCTCCCGGGCTAGCGGCGGCTCCTACAATGAGCAGTTCTTC
j_gene: TRBJ2-1; v_gene: TRBV13; abundance: .; d_gene: TRBD1; CDR3aa: CASSLVGTGAGEQFF; CDR3nt: TGTGCCAGCAGCTTAGTCGGGACAGGGGCGGGTGAGCAGTTCTTC
j_gene: TRBJ2-2; v_gene: TRBV19; abundance: once; d_gene: .; CDR3aa: CASSIGYRVDNTGELFF; CDR3nt: TGTGCCAGTAGTATAGGGTACAGGGTCGATAACACCGGGGAGCTGTTTTTT
j_gene: TRBJ2-5; v_gene: TRBV6-5; abundance: .; d_gene: .; CDR3aa: CASSTGGPDKETQYF; CDR3nt: TGTGCCAGCAGTACCGGAGGACCCGACAAAGAGACCCAGTACTTC
j_gene: TRBJ2-1; v_gene: TRBV7-6; abundance: .; d_gene: .; CDR3aa: CASSRGRGSSYNEQFF; CDR3nt: TGTGCCAGCAGTCGGGGGCGGGGGAGCTCCTACAATGAGCAGTTCTTC
j_gene: TRBJ2-5; v_gene: TRBV5-4; abundance: .; d_gene: TRBD1; CDR3aa: CASGQGAGETQYF; CDR3nt: TGTGCCAGCGGACAGGGGGCAGGAGAGACCCAGTACTTC
j_gene: TRBJ1-2; v_gene: TRBV29-1; abundance: .; d_gene: TRBD1; CDR3aa: CSALIGTGGGGYTF; CDR3nt: TGCAGCGCTTTGATCGGGACAGGTGGTGGAGGCTACACCTTC
j_gene: TRBJ2-6; v_gene: TRBV19; abundance: .; d_gene: .; CDR3aa: CAIHRSGANVLTF; CDR3nt: TGTGCCATTCACAGGTCTGGGGCCAACGTCCTGACTTTC
j_gene: TRBJ2-4; v_gene: TRBV13; abundance: .; d_gene: TRBD1; CDR3aa: CASSLGQGAAENIQYF; CDR3nt: TGTGCCAGCAGCCTCGGACAGGGGGCGGCGGAAAACATTCAGTACTTC
j_gene: TRBJ2-1; v_gene: TRBV5-1; abundance: .; d_gene: .; CDR3aa: CASTTGNEQFF; CDR3nt: TGCGCCAGCACTACGGGGAATGAGCAGTTCTTC
j_gene: TRBJ2-3; v_gene: TRBV6-6; abundance: .; d_gene: TRBD2; CDR3aa: CASSYLAGPPDTQYF; CDR3nt: TGTGCCAGCAGTTATCTAGCGGGACCCCCAGATACGCAGTATTTT
j_gene: TRBJ2-7; v_gene: TRBV7-8; abundance: .; d_gene: TRBD1; CDR3aa: CASSQSSKGQGLYEQYF; CDR3nt: TGTGCCAGCAGCCAGAGCTCAAAGGGACAGGGACTCTACGAGCAGTACTTC
j_gene: TRBJ2-2; v_gene: TRBV6-5; abundance: .; d_gene: .; CDR3aa: CASRETGLNTGELFF; CDR3nt: TGTGCCAGCAGGGAGACAGGACTGAACACCGGGGAGCTGTTTTTT
j_gene: TRBJ2-1; v_gene: TRBV5-1; abundance: few; d_gene: TRBD2; CDR3aa: CASSSTSGSSYNEQFF; CDR3nt: TGCGCCAGCAGCTCGACTAGCGGGAGCTCCTACAATGAGCAGTTCTTC
j_gene: TRBJ1-1; v_gene: TRBV5-8; abundance: .; d_gene: TRBD1; CDR3aa: CASSLKDRENTEAFF; CDR3nt: TGTGCCAGCAGTTTGAAGGACAGGGAGAACACTGAAGCTTTCTTT
j_gene: TRBJ1-2; v_gene: TRBV5-4; abundance: .; d_gene: TRBD1; CDR3aa: CASSRQGADGYTF; CDR3nt: TGTGCCAGCAGCCGACAGGGGGCGGATGGCTACACCTTC
j_gene: TRBJ1-1; v_gene: TRBV13; abundance: few; d_gene: .; CDR3aa: CASSLAGEDTEAFF; CDR3nt: TGTGCCAGCAGTTTAGCGGGGGAGGACACTGAAGCTTTCTTT
j_gene: TRBJ2-3; v_gene: TRBV7-3; abundance: .; d_gene: TRBD1; CDR3aa: CASSSTGADTQYF; CDR3nt: TGTGCCAGCAGCTCGACAGGGGCAGATACGCAGTATTTT
j_gene: TRBJ2-7; v_gene: TRBV6-1; abundance: .; d_gene: TRBD1; CDR3aa: CASSYTGTDYEQYF; CDR3nt: TGTGCCAGCAGCTACACCGGGACAGACTACGAGCAGTACTTC
j_gene: TRBJ2-5; v_gene: TRBV7-2; abundance: .; d_gene: TRBD2; CDR3aa: CASSGTSGNKETQYF; CDR3nt: TGTGCCAGCAGCGGGACTAGCGGGAATAAAGAGACCCAGTACTTC
j_gene: TRBJ1-1; v_gene: TRBV27; abundance: .; d_gene: .; CDR3aa: CASSPLLCTEAFF; CDR3nt: TGTGCCAGCAGTCCACTATTATGCACTGAAGCTTTCTTT
j_gene: TRBJ1-1; v_gene: TRBV7-6; abundance: few; d_gene: .; CDR3aa: CASSLGYNREAFF; CDR3nt: TGTGCCAGCAGCTTAGGATACAACCGTGAAGCTTTCTTT
j_gene: TRBJ2-1; v_gene: TRBV7-8; abundance: .; d_gene: .; CDR3aa: CASSSRGSHNEQFF; CDR3nt: TGTGCCAGCAGCTCCCGTGGTAGCCACAATGAGCAGTTCTTC
j_gene: TRBJ2-5; v_gene: TRBV5-6; abundance: .; d_gene: .; CDR3aa: CASSPPSHRARTQYF; CDR3nt: TGTGCCAGCAGCCCCCCCTCACACAGGGCCCGGACCCAGTACTTC
j_gene: TRBJ2-1; v_gene: TRBV29-1; abundance: once; d_gene: .; CDR3aa: CSVLAVGHNEQFF; CDR3nt: TGCAGCGTATTAGCGGTAGGGCACAATGAGCAGTTCTTC
j_gene: TRBJ2-1; v_gene: TRBV30; abundance: few; d_gene: TRBD2; CDR3aa: CAWSPPGRGDNEQFF; CDR3nt: TGTGCCTGGAGTCCCCCTGGGCGGGGGGACAATGAGCAGTTCTTC
j_gene: TRBJ2-7; v_gene: TRBV7-2; abundance: .; d_gene: .; CDR3aa: CASSLAGGVYEQYF; CDR3nt: TGTGCCAGCAGCTTAGCCGGAGGGGTGTACGAGCAGTACTTC
j_gene: TRBJ2-1; v_gene: TRBV27; abundance: .; d_gene: .; CDR3aa: CASSLRVVNEQFF; CDR3nt: TGTGCCAGCAGCCTGCGGGTAGTGAATGAGCAGTTCTTC
j_gene: TRBJ1-1; v_gene: TRBV6-6; abundance: few; d_gene: .; CDR3aa: CASSYGLGQGDEAFF; CDR3nt: TGTGCCAGCAGTTACGGCCTTGGCCAGGGCGATGAAGCTTTCTTT
j_gene: TRBJ1-2; v_gene: TRBV19; abundance: .; d_gene: .; CDR3aa: CASTPQGSFGGYTF; CDR3nt: TGTGCCAGTACCCCGCAGGGTTCTTTTGGAGGCTACACCTTC